This T cell receptor (beta chain) was obtained from a study of OX40 agonist ivuxolimab in advanced cancers. The data were produced by immunoSEQ multiplex PCR, yet TCRdb's version contains in-frame clones alone and is incomplete. This table holds roughly 76,000 clones, around 84% found once. This clone is a singleton in its sample. V gave up 0 bases and J gave up 4 bases, with 9 bases separating them. There are 15 residues in the CDR3. Sequenced here: CD4+ or CD8+ T cells sorted from blood, sampled in a trial of the OX40 agonist ivuxolimab. J is TRBJ1-4 and V is TRBV23-1; D is undetermined. TRBV23-1 is recorded as an ORF, its role being uncertain. This receptor was identified in an adult with an advanced solid tumor such as melanoma, head and neck, liver or kidney cancer. The CDR3 here is CASSQSREGNEKLFF. The CDR3 DNA follows: TGCGCCAGCAGTCAATCGAGGGAGGGTAATGAAAAACTGTTTTTT.